This T cell receptor (beta chain) was observed in a study of T cell responses to AZD1222 COVID-19 vaccine. Study-wide findings and caveats: The study found Spike-specific TCR breadth and depth rose after two AZD1222 doses. Only 5 to 7 individuals given AZD1222 were seropositive at baseline. Dominant at 160-218 and 743-854, vaccine-associated CD4 TCRs also spanned spike. Reportedly, nearly half of unique spike TCRs recognized epitopes outside B.1.351/B.1.1.7 mutations.

To note about this clone: No antigen is known for it.

This CDR3 region has 16 residues. The V and J ends lost 3 bases and 5 bases, in that order; junction bases with no gene match: 9. Germline loops: CDR1 SGHDT, CDR2 YYEEEE. Clones were read by immunoSEQ multiplex PCR, and TCRdb kept only the in-frame ones, dropping some. The sample carries 150,000 to 200,000 clones, about 92% recorded once. The input for sequencing was peripheral blood, taken 28 days after the second dose of the MenACWY control vaccine. The chain carries TRBV5-6 and TRBJ2-7; 12 nucleotides line up with TRBD1. The TCR sequence derives from an adult who received the MenACWY meningococcal vaccine as a control. The CDR3 DNA follows: TGTGCCAGCAGCTATACCGGGACAGGGGGCCTCGACGAGCAGTACTTC. Protein sequence: CASSYTGTGGLDEQYF.